Sequencing of this T cell receptor beta chain was carried out in a study of T cells in Graves' hyperthyroidism and ophthalmopathy (dated by TCRdb to about 2019). Describing the broader study: Peripheral blood samples were taken at initial diagnosis, before any treatment was given. The paper describes TCR Vbeta CDR3 sequencing of about 140 peripheral blood samples, made up of roughly 40 ophthalmopathy patients, 70 to 75 hyperthyroidism patients and approximately 17 progressor patients. To identify distinguishing TCR V-J signatures, a discovery cohort of around 98 patients was used, comprising 40 to 45 with Graves' ophthalmopathy and around 57 with stable Graves' hyperthyroidism. After sampling, hyperthyroidism patients received methimazole starting at 30 mg daily, and ophthalmopathy patients received high-dose intravenous methylprednisolone. An independent validation cohort of about 19 hyperthyroidism patients and over 15 patients who later progressed to ophthalmopathy tested prospective prediction of ophthalmopathy. The approximately 90 discovery patients were divided at random into training and test sets in a 7:3 ratio. In addition, the study compared T-cell repertoires in thyroid tissue and in blood from about 6 Graves' hyperthyroidism patients.

Details on this clonotype: It lacks a known antigen. No clone much larger than this one lies a single base away; base qualities are absent.

Here V drops 5 bases and J drops 0 bases, and the junction holds 10 bases not matched to any gene. The germline V gene yields MNHNS for CDR1 and SASEGT for CDR2. The CDR3 sequence holds 16 residues, the cysteine and phenylalanine included. Solely the CDR3 DNA is kept, with 48 bases framed from the first base. The paper's findings and limits, for the study overall: Most expanded thyroid clonotypes (frequency above 0.001) were also detected in blood, suggesting blood repertoires may reflect thyroid immune responses. During validation, the model predicted progression to ophthalmopathy a median of around 6 months ahead of onset, with almost 71% sensitivity and under 85% specificity. Sample size was not statistically predetermined, and blinding of investigators to group allocation was not performed. Ophthalmopathy was separated from stable hyperthyroidism by a 13 V-J signature model, with over 85% sensitivity and roughly 84% specificity obtained in cross-validation and 80%/75% obtained in testing.

The TCR beta CDR3 regions were amplified from the RNA transcripts. The TCR CDR3 was subjected to a first round of RT-PCR using the HTBI primer set and the Qiagen OneStep RT-PCR kit. Libraries were constructed in a second round of multiplex PCR, after which size selection and purification were performed. Sequencing of the libraries was done on an Illumina HiSeq2000 using paired-end 100 bp reads. As for the authors' bioinformatics: Raw data were processed with SOAPnuke, discarding reads with adapters, uncalled bases, mean Phred below 15, or no exact constant-primer or identifier match. COPE v1.2.5 was used to merge the high-quality paired reads, and each unique nucleotide sequence was defined as a clonotype. MiTCR v1.1 was used to align the clonotypes against IMGT TRBV, TRBD and TRBJ reference segments. The analysis was restricted to V-J combinations with a frequency above 0.0001, which together covered 99.2% of the repertoires. A TCS score was defined as the ratio between F50 (clonal expansion) and ExV (chaos), using BLOSUM62-based TCRdist between CDR3 peptides within each V-J. Welch's t-statistics and random forest reduced fewer than 600 V-J features to some 14, which were used in a naive Bayes classifier (R e1071). TCRdb ran its own pipeline on the public reads, namely fastp trimming at Q25 and MiXCR clone calling, and kept in-frame beta chains. Every distinct CDR3 protein forms one entry, paired with its most common genes and DNA. The V and J calls, along with clone size, are taken from TCRdb and not from the paper's own processing. Across this sample there are about 500,000 distinct CDR3 sequences, with about 15% seen only once. The top ten clones comprise around 28% of the sample.

Moderately to severely active disease, a Clinical Activity Score of at least 3, a NOSPECS grade of at least 4, and a duration under 3 months were present in ophthalmopathy patients. The study excluded patients with uncontrolled infections, other autoimmune diseases, pregnancy or lactation. Clinical symptoms, serum thyroxine and TRAb, thyroid ultrasound, and orbital computed tomography formed the basis for the diagnoses. Ficoll-Paque density gradient centrifugation was used to isolate PBMCs from around 10 ml of fresh peripheral blood. Total RNA was extracted using Trizol reagent, and RNA quality was assessed on an Agilent 2100 Bioanalyzer.

The origin of this receptor is a woman aged 25-40 years with Graves' ophthalmopathy. Specimen: blood. In this chain, TRBV6-1 is recombined with TRBJ2-7, and TRBD2 aligns with 7 junction nucleotides. The DNA sequence follows: TGTGCCAGCAGTTATTCCGGGCTAGCGGACTCCTACGAGCAGTACTTC. It encodes CASSYSGLADSYEQYF.